This entry lists 5 T cell receptor beta chains sequenced from one sample in a study of T cells in localized non-small cell lung cancer. TCRdb keeps only in-frame clones here, not all; method: immunoSEQ multiplex PCR. The sample yields approximately 35,000 clones, roughly nine tenths seen once. Here the sequenced sample was PBMCs, taken before any cancer treatment. These receptors all stem from a man aged 35 to 69 with stage II lung adenocarcinoma.

The V and J genes are TRBV28 and TRBJ1-2; 8 bases map to TRBD1. From germline, CDR1 is MDHEN and CDR2 SYDVKM. The CDR3 is 14 amino acids. V lost 6 bases and J lost 8; bases outside the gene matches: 11. The CDR3 region has the DNA TGTGCCAGCAGCCGCACCGGGACAGGAGGGGGCTACACCTTC. Translating it yields CASSRTGTGGGYTF.

J is TRBJ2-2 and V is TRBV19; D is possibly TRBD1 (6 bases). This CDR3 has 16 residues. Trimming pared 8 bases from V and 4 bases from J, leaving 20 bases between. From germline, CDR1 is LNHDA and CDR2 SQIVND (reference sequence). As DNA, the CDR3 is TGTGCCAGTTCCTCAGGGGCTAGCCCGGCCACCGGGGAGCTGTTTTTT. Its translation: CASSSGASPATGELFF.

The chain joins TRBV27 to TRBJ2-3, with 8 bases fitting TRBD2. Germline CDR1 MNHEY, CDR2 SMNVEV (reference sequence). The V segment lost 4 bases and the J segment 1 base; nucleotides outside the gene matches: 4. This CDR3 is built from 15 residues. DNA for the CDR3: TGTGCCAGCAGTTCGGGACTAGTGGGCACAGATACGCAGTATTTT. This sequence encodes CASSSGLVGTDTQYF.

The chain employs TRBV6-1 and TRBJ2-2; weak D call: TRBD2 (5 bases). The germline V gene has CDR1 MNHNS and CDR2 SASEGT. V lost 8 bases and J 4 bases, leaving 11 bases between the germline ends. The CDR3 runs to 13 residues. CDR3 protein: CASRRVSTGELFF. The CDR3 DNA follows: TGTGCCAGCCGGCGGGTGTCCACCGGGGAGCTGTTTTTT.

A few counts support this clone. The genes are TRBV5-4 and TRBJ2-7; perhaps TRBD2 as D (6 bases). CDR1 and CDR2 (germline): SGHNT, YYREEE (reference sequence). The V and J ends lost 4 bases and 0 bases respectively, with 11 bases between them. There are 14 residues in the CDR3. CDR3 in DNA: TGTGCCAGCAGCCATTCGACTAGCTCCTACGAGCAGTACTTC. Translation gives CASSHSTSSYEQYF.